This T cell receptor (beta chain) comes out of a study of OX40 agonist ivuxolimab in advanced cancers. A single count supports this clone. Profiled with immunoSEQ multiplex PCR; TCRdb holds only in-frame clones, not every one. Counted here are tens of thousands of clones, roughly 92% occurring once; the ten biggest clones make up 0.44%. The trim removed 6 bases at V and 3 bases at J, leaving 5 bases unmatched. From germline, CDR1 is MRHNA and CDR2 SNTAGT. The CDR3 contains 16 residues. The material sequenced was CD4+ or CD8+ T cells sorted from blood, taken in a trial of the OX40 agonist ivuxolimab. V usage is TRBV6-4 and J usage is TRBJ2-3; 14 bases match TRBD2. The sequence derives from an adult with an advanced solid tumor such as melanoma, head and neck, liver or kidney cancer. CDR3 DNA: TGTGCCAGCAGCTCCGGGACTAGCGGGAGTACAGATACGCAGTATTTT. It codes for CASSSGTSGSTDTQYF.